These 3 T cell receptor beta chains were all obtained from the same sample, sequenced in a study of blood T cell repertoires in COVID-19. Clones were read by immunoSEQ multiplex PCR, and TCRdb kept only the in-frame ones, dropping some. The table has around 140,000 clones, about 80% seen once. Sequencing was done on a sample of peripheral blood. The origin of the receptors is a man in his 70s who had recovered from COVID-19.

The chain has TRBV19 and TRBJ2-2, with D possibly TRBD1 on 6 matching bases. The germline V and J ends were trimmed by 3 bases and 0 bases, with 11 bases remaining between them. This CDR3 spans 16 amino acids. Germline V lookup: CDR1 LNHDA, CDR2 SQIVND (reference sequence). The CDR3 spells CASSISDSTNTGELFF. In nucleotides, the CDR3 is TGTGCCAGTAGTATCTCGGACAGCACGAACACCGGGGAGCTGTTTTTT.

The DNA for the CDR3 is TGTGCCAGCAGTGAAGCGGTTGAGGGATCCTATATCCTGATGAACACTGAAGCTTTCTTT. It encodes CASSEAVEGSYILMNTEAFF. The chain carries TRBV6-1 and TRBJ1-1; no definite D call. V was pared by 0 bases and J by 0 bases, with 23 bases between. The CDR3 runs to 20 residues. Germline CDR1 MNHNS, CDR2 SASEGT.

V and J are TRBV25-1 and TRBJ1-2; 8 bases align to TRBD1. The CDR3 extends over 15 amino acids. CDR1 and CDR2 (germline): MGHDK, SYGVNS. V lost 4 bases and J lost 6; bases outside the gene matches: 10. CDR3 DNA: TGTGCCAGCAGTGGGCGACAGGGGAGGAGTGATGGCTACACCTTC. Its translation: CASSGRQGRSDGYTF.